The rows below give T cell receptor beta chains drawn from one sample of a study of chemoradiotherapy in HPV16-positive cancers. Sequencing was performed with immunoSEQ multiplex PCR; in TCRdb, only in-frame clones are kept and a portion is missing. The sample yields approximately 2,500 clones, roughly 84% seen once. Sample: tumor tissue, taken from a patient who underwent chemoradiotherapy. The origin of the receptors is a human donor with HPV-associated anogenital cancer. Each CDR3 is given with its conserved first and last residue. The D gene is left open where the match is weak. A row's size may be missing; if present it is once, few, many or a size class.

TRBV5-1	TRBJ2-3	-	-	TGCGCCAGCAGCTTGGAGGCGGGGTCGCGCACAGATACGCAGTATTTT	CASSLEAGSRTDTQYF
TRBV29-1	TRBJ2-5	TRBD1	once	TGCAGCGTTGAGTCCAGGACAGGGGGCTTACAGACCCAGTACTTC	CSVESRTGGLQTQYF
TRBV5-6	TRBJ1-3	-	-	TGTGCCAGCAGCTTGGTAGGGGCCCGGAACACCATATATTTT	CASSLVGARNTIYF
TRBV27	TRBJ2-3	-	-	TGTGCCAGCAGTTGGGGCGCAGGGGTTTCAGATACGCAGTATTTT	CASSWGAGVSDTQYF
TRBV20-1	TRBJ2-5	-	-	TGCAGTGCTCTAACCAAAGAGACCCAGTACTTC	CSALTKETQYF
TRBV27	TRBJ2-7	TRBD2	-	TGTGCCAGCAGAATTACGGGACTAGCGGGCTCCTACGAGCAGTACTTC	CASRITGLAGSYEQYF
TRBV2	TRBJ2-3	-	-	TGTGCCAGCAGCCTCTTAGATACGCAGTATTTT	CASSLLDTQYF
TRBV27	TRBJ2-7	-	-	TGTGCCAGCAGGTACGGGGGCGAGCAGTACTTC	CASRYGGEQYF
TRBV7-9	TRBJ2-3	-	few	TGTGCCAGCAGCTTAGGGGGGCCCGGGATCACAGATACGCAGTATTTT	CASSLGGPGITDTQYF
TRBV28	TRBJ1-1	-	-	TGTGCCAGCAGTTTAGGGGGCAGGGTTTCCACTGAAGCTTTCTTT	CASSLGGRVSTEAFF
TRBV5-1	TRBJ1-4	-	-	TGCGCCAGCAGCCACCAGGGAGAGGCTGAAAAACTGTTTTTT	CASSHQGEAEKLFF
TRBV18	TRBJ2-1	TRBD2	-	TGTGCCAGCTCACCGCGGACTAGCGGGAGGAGCGATGAGCAGTTCTTC	CASSPRTSGRSDEQFF
TRBV10-3	TRBJ1-6	-	-	TGTGCCATCAGGGCCACCTATAATTCACCCCTCCACTTT	CAIRATYNSPLHF
TRBV19	TRBJ2-1	TRBD2	-	TGTGCCAGTAGTATAGACAGCGGGGGGGCATACAATGAGCAGTTCTTC	CASSIDSGGAYNEQFF
TRBV6-4	TRBJ2-1	TRBD2	-	TGTGCCAGCAGTGACGGACTAGCGGGAGATGAGCAGTTCTTC	CASSDGLAGDEQFF
TRBV30	TRBJ2-3	TRBD2	-	TGTGCCTGGAGTGTCGGAGCGGGAACGGATACGCAGTATTTT	CAWSVGAGTDTQYF
TRBV6-1	TRBJ1-4	-	-	TGTGCCAGCAGTGAAGTCTGGAGGGAAAAACTGTTTTTT	CASSEVWREKLFF
TRBV28	TRBJ1-3	-	-	TGTGCCAGCAGTCCCGAGGTGCAAAACACCATATATTTT	CASSPEVQNTIYF
TRBV7-9	TRBJ2-1	TRBD2	-	TGTGCCAGCAGCCTTAGCGGGTCAGGGAATCGGTATAACGGTGAGCAGTTCTTC	CASSLSGSGNRYNGEQFF
TRBV11-3	TRBJ1-2	-	few	TGTGCCAGCAGCTCATGGAGGGCTAACTATGGCTACACCTTC	CASSSWRANYGYTF
TRBV29-1	TRBJ1-5	-	-	TGCAGCGGCCAACAGGGTAGCAATCAGCCCCAGCATTTT	CSGQQGSNQPQHF
TRBV6-1	TRBJ1-2	-	-	TGTGCCAGCATTCAGGACAACTATGGCTACACCTTC	CASIQDNYGYTF
TRBV6-5	TRBJ1-6	-	-	TGTGCCAGCAGCGATGGAGGGTTTTATAATTCACCCCTCCACTTT	CASSDGGFYNSPLHF
TRBV7-9	TRBJ2-5	TRBD1	once	TGTGCCAGCAGCACCCCGGGACAGGAAAACCTGGTCCAGTACTTC	CASSTPGQENLVQYF
TRBV4-1	TRBJ2-7	-	-	TGCGCCAGCAGCCAGGGGTTGGGGTACGAGCAGTACTTC	CASSQGLGYEQYF
TRBV27	TRBJ2-1	TRBD2	-	TGTGCCAGCACGTCGGCGGGGGGATACAATGAGCAGTTCTTC	CASTSAGGYNEQFF
TRBV6-4	TRBJ2-1	TRBD2	-	TGTGCCAGCAGTAGCGGGGGGGCTGGCAATGAGCAGTTCTTC	CASSSGGAGNEQFF
TRBV7-9	TRBJ2-3	-	-	TGTGCCAGCAGCTCCGTCCGCACAGATACGCAGTATTTT	CASSSVRTDTQYF
TRBV19	TRBJ2-6	-	-	TGTGCCAGTAGTATCCCCGCGGGGGCGATAGCCAACGTCCTGACTTTC	CASSIPAGAIANVLTF